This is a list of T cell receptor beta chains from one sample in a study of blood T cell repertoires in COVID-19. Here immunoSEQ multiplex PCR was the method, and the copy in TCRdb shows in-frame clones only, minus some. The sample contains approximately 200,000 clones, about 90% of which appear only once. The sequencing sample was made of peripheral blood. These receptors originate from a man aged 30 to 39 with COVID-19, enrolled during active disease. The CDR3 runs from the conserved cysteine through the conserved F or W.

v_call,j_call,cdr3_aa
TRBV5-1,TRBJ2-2,CASSLGQGTGELFF
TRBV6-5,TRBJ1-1,CASSLVGTAVGTEAFF
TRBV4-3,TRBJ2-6,CASSQDQASGTFSGANVLTF
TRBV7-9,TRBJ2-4,CASSHTASVAKNIQYF
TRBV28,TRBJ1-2,CASSSRYGYTF
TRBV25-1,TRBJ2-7,CASSDGTGLYEQYF
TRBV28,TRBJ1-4,CASSLPTSEKLFF
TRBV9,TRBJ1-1,CASSGRGQGTNTEAFF
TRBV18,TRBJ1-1,CASSPGRGLDTEAFF
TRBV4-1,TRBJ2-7,CASSHGQGAGYEQYF
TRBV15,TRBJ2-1,CATSRDWRSSTYNEQFF
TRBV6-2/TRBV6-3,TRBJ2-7,CASSLSTGGRNEQYF
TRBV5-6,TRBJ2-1,CASSSPRSGTYNEQFF
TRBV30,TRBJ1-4,CAWSRATNEKLFF
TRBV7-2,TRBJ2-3,CASSLVGTREGRDTQYF
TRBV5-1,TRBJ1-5,CASSLAQNQPQHF
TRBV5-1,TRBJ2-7,CASRLGTGTSEQYF
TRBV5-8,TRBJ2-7,CASSFRLAASYEQYF
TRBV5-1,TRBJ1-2,CASSFEYNYGYTF
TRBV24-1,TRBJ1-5,CATSDSTGGGHQPQHF
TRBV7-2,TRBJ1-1,CASSLTRDSFMNTEAFF
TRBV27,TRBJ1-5,CASSTGQGIQPQHF
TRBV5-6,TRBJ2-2,CASSLAIQGARGELFF
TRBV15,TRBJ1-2,CATSRATGAAYGYTF
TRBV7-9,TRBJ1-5,CASSEGQSNQPQHF
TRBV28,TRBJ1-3,CASRSWDSDDTIYF
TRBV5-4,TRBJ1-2,CASSVDREYGYTF
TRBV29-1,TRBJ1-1,CSVAGQIMDTEAFF
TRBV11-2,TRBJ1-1,CASTLTPNTEAFF
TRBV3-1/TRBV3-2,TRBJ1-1,CASSQPGTGGFRTEAFF
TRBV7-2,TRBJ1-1,CASSYRQGLDTEAFF
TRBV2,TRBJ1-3,CASTTDRGNTIYF
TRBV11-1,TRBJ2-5,CASSITDSFQETQYF
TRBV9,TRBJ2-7,CASSVETRGLHEQYF
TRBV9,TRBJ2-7,CASSVGGQIPYEQYF